This passage covers 20 T cell receptor beta chains from one sample sequenced in a study of T cell responses to AZD1222 COVID-19 vaccine. Sequenced by immunoSEQ multiplex PCR; TCRdb stores in-frame clones only, minus some. Seen here are approximately 92,000 clones, more than 75% observed once, and the top ten hold about 20%. Sequencing used peripheral blood, obtained on day 0 of AZD1222 vaccination. The receptors come from an adult in good health.

CDR3 sequence reads: CASSGGVRQPQHF. CDR3 DNA: TGTGCCAGTAGCGGGGGGGTCCGTCAGCCCCAGCATTTT. The V and J genes are TRBV19 and TRBJ1-5, with TRBD1 as a possible D gene (5 bases). The germline V gene has CDR1 LNHDA and CDR2 SQIVND (reference sequence). V was cut by 6 bases and J by 6 bases, with 12 bases left in between. The CDR3 contains 13 residues.

This clone was recorded only once. The CDR3, as DNA: TGCAGTGCTAGTGGGACCTCCCATGGCTACACCTTC. Its protein is CSASGTSHGYTF. The V gene is TRBV20-1, the J gene TRBJ1-2, with D possibly TRBD1 on 5 matching bases. Trimming removed 3 bases at V and 6 bases at J, with 11 bases between. The CDR3 has 12 amino acids. Per the germline V gene, CDR1 is DFQATT and CDR2 is SNEGSKA (reference sequence).

The rearrangement joins TRBV7-2 to TRBJ1-3, with D possibly matching TRBD1 (6 bases). Germline CDR1 is SGHTA and CDR2 is FQGNSA. V lost 6 bases to trimming and J lost 0 bases, with 12 bases between them. The CDR3 covers 15 residues. CDR3 protein: CASRSRQDSGNTIYF. The DNA of the CDR3 is TGTGCCAGCAGGTCCCGACAGGACTCTGGAAACACCATATATTTT.

The chain employs TRBV7-9 and TRBJ1-2, with 12 bases matching TRBD1. Germline assignment: CDR1 SEHNR and CDR2 FQNEAQ (reference sequence). After removal of 3 bases from V and 5 bases from J, the junction contained 4 bases not matched to a gene. This CDR3 has 15 amino acids. CDR3 residues: CASSLLGQGAYGYTF. The CDR3 nucleotides are TGTGCCAGCAGCTTGCTGGGACAGGGGGCGTATGGCTACACCTTC.

The genes are TRBV4-2 and TRBJ1-4, with no clear D. V was cut by 1 base and J by 5 bases, with 14 bases left in between. Germline V lookup: CDR1 LGHNA, CDR2 YNFKEQ. There are 16 residues in the CDR3. CDR3 nucleotides: TGTGCCAGCAGCCAAGCCGGCGGTGAATGGAATGAAAAACTGTTTTTT. It codes for CASSQAGGEWNEKLFF.

The gene calls are TRBV9 and TRBJ1-6, with 7 bases that match TRBD1. The V and J ends lost 5 bases and 4 bases, in that order; junction bases with no gene match: 6. CDR3 length: 15 residues. CDR1 SGDLS and CDR2 YYNGEE come from the germline V gene. The CDR3 nucleotides are TGTGCCAGCAGGGGGACAGCGGGTTATAATTCACCCCTCCACTTT. Encoded protein: CASRGTAGYNSPLHF.

This chain connects TRBV7-9 to TRBJ2-5; D is unresolved. The CDR3 consists of 13 residues. Germline CDR1 reads SEHNR; CDR2 reads FQNEAQ (reference sequence). V shed 1 base and J shed 4 bases, with 7 bases lying between them. The CDR3 coding sequence is TGTGCCAGCAGCTTAGGGCTAGGAGAGACCCAGTACTTC. Protein sequence: CASSLGLGETQYF.

Comment on this clone: Other DNA sequences from this sample encode an identical CDR3 as well. The chain links TRBV14 to TRBJ2-1; D is ambiguous. The CDR3 runs 16 residues. V was clipped by 0 bases and J by 0 bases, with 9 bases between them. Per the germline V gene, CDR1 is SGHDN and CDR2 is FVKESK. Here the CDR3 DNA reads TGTGCCAGCAGCCAAGATCATACAGACTCCTACAATGAGCAGTTCTTC. This codes for CASSQDHTDSYNEQFF. Supplemented by reference TRBV14 and TRBJ2-1, the full variable domain reads EAGVTQFPSHSVIEKGQTVTLRCDPISGHDNLYWYRRVMGKEIKFLLHFVKESKQDESGMPNNRFLAERTGGTYSTLKVQPAELEDSGVYFCASSQDHTDSYNEQFFGPGTRLTVL.

This clone was seen just once. The rearrangement links TRBV7-8 to TRBJ2-7, with D possibly TRBD2 on 5 matching bases. The germline V and J ends were trimmed by 5 bases and 2 bases, with 13 bases remaining between them. The CDR3 runs 14 residues. From germline, CDR1 is SGHVS and CDR2 FQNEAQ. CDR3 nucleotide sequence: TGTGCCAGCAGCCTCCTAGAGGGTGCCTACGAGCAGTACTTC. It specifies CASSLLEGAYEQYF.

The chain is built from TRBV7-6 and TRBJ1-5; possible D gene TRBD1, 6 bases. V gave up 5 bases and J gave up 7 bases, with 18 bases separating them. The CDR3 sequence is 15 residues long. The V gene's germline CDR1 is SGHVS and CDR2 FNYEAQ. In nucleotides, the CDR3 is TGTGCCAGCAGCCAGCGTGGGCAGGGGAGACAGCCCCAGCATTTT. Translated, it gives CASSQRGQGRQPQHF.

The rearrangement uses TRBV11-1 and TRBJ1-3; D gene ambiguous. V lost 3 bases and J lost 4, with 4 bases in between. This CDR3 is 12 amino acids long. Germline V gives CDR1 SGHAT, CDR2 FQDESV (reference sequence). The CDR3, as DNA: TGTGCCAGCAGCTTGGGAGGAAACACCATATATTTT. This sequence encodes CASSLGGNTIYF.

The chain has TRBV5-4 and TRBJ1-2; 9 bases align to TRBD1. The CDR3 totals 14 residues. The trim removed 5 bases at V and 7 bases at J, leaving 9 bases unmatched. Germline CDR1 is SGHNT and CDR2 is YYREEE (reference sequence). The CDR3 protein is CASRPSGQGSGYTF. CDR3 DNA sequence: TGTGCCAGCAGACCCTCGGGACAGGGCTCTGGCTACACCTTC.

V and J are TRBV7-3 and TRBJ2-2, with D uncertain. V lost 3 bases to trimming and J lost 11 bases, with 7 bases between them. The V gene's germline CDR1 is SGHTA and CDR2 FQGTGA. This CDR3 region has 11 residues. CDR3 protein: CASSLGHELFF. The CDR3 DNA follows: TGTGCCAGCAGCTTGGGCCACGAGCTGTTTTTT.

This clone was counted a single time. V usage is TRBV11-2 and J usage is TRBJ2-5, with D possibly being TRBD1 (5 bases). CDR3 length: 14 residues. The V end lost 1 base, the J end lost 0 bases, and 6 bases lay between the germline ends. Germline CDR1 and CDR2: SGHAT and FQNNGV. CDR3 amino acids: CASSLAGYQETQYF. The CDR3 DNA sequence: TGTGCCAGCAGCTTAGCAGGGTACCAAGAGACCCAGTACTTC.

The chain combines TRBV27 with TRBJ1-4; 7 bases map to TRBD1. Germline V gives CDR1 MNHEY, CDR2 SMNVEV (reference sequence). This CDR3 has 15 amino acids. Germline trimming cut 5 bases from V and 6 bases from J; bases unmatched to any gene: 9. The CDR3 region is CASSPRDSADEKLFF. The CDR3 coding sequence is TGTGCCAGCAGTCCCCGGGACAGCGCTGATGAAAAACTGTTTTTT.

V is TRBV7-2 and J is TRBJ2-1; D might be TRBD2 (5 bases). This CDR3 is 14 amino acids long. Trimming cost V 2 bases and J 6 bases, with 11 bases left between them. Germline assignment: CDR1 SGHTA and CDR2 FQGNSA. CDR3 nucleotide sequence: TGTGCCAGCAGCTTATTCGGGGAGCGCAATGAGCAGTTCTTC. This translates into CASSLFGERNEQFF.

V usage is TRBV5-6 and J usage is TRBJ2-3, with D hard to call. The CDR3 consists of 13 residues. Germline loops: CDR1 SGHDT, CDR2 YYEEEE. Trimming took 2 bases from V and 2 from J, leaving 6 bases between them. In nucleotides, the CDR3 is TGTGCCAGCAGCTTAGACTCCACAGATACGCAGTATTTT. Translating it yields CASSLDSTDTQYF.

This sequence joins TRBV7-2 and TRBJ1-4; 7 bases match TRBD1. CDR3 length equals 15 residues. The junction had 6 bases not matched to a gene; V was cut back by 5 bases and J by 3 bases. Per germline, CDR1 SGHTA and CDR2 FQGNSA. In DNA, the CDR3 is TGTGCCAGCAGCCGCGGGGGGACAGCTAATGAAAAACTGTTTTTT. Encoded protein: CASSRGGTANEKLFF.

The rearrangement links TRBV28 to TRBJ2-2; TRBD1 might be the D (7 bases). Trimming removed 1 base from V and 6 bases from J, with 12 bases in between. Per the germline V gene, CDR1 is MDHEN and CDR2 is SYDVKM. This CDR3 region has 15 residues. CDR3 protein: CASSLSDREAGELFF. CDR3 coding DNA: TGTGCCAGCAGTTTATCTGACAGGGAGGCCGGGGAGCTGTTTTTT.

This clone showed up just once. The rearrangement joins TRBV11-2 to TRBJ2-5; 10 bases match TRBD2. The V gene end was trimmed by 6 bases and the J gene end by 4 bases; junction bases not matched to a gene: 5. This CDR3 is built from 14 residues. Germline V gives CDR1 SGHAT, CDR2 FQNNGV. The CDR3 DNA reads as TGTGCCAGCAGGGCTAGCGGGGGCGTAGAGACCCAGTACTTC. Protein product: CASRASGGVETQYF.